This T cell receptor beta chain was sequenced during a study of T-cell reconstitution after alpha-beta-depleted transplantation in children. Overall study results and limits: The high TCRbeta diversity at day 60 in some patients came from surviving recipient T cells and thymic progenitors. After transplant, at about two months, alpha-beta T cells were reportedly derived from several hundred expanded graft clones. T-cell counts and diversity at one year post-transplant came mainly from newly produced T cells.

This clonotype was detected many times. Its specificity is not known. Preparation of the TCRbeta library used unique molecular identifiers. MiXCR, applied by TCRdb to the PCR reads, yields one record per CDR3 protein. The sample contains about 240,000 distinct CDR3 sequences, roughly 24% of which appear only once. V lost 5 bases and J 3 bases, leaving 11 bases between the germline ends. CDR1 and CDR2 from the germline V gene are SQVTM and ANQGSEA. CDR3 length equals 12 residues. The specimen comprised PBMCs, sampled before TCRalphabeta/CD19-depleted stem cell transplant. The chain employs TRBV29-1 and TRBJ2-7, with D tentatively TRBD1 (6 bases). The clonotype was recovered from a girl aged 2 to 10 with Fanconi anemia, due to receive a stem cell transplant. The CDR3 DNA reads TGCAGCGTTCAGGGGCTCCGCTACGAGCAGTACTTC. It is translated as CSVQGLRYEQYF.